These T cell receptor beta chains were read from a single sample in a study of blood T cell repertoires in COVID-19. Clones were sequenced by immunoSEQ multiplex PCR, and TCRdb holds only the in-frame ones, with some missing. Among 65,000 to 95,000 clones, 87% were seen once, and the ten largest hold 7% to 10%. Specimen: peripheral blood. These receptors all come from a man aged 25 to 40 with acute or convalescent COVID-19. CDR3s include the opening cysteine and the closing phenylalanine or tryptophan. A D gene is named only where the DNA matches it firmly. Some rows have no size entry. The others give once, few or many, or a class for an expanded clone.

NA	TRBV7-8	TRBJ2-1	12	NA	TGTGCCAGCAGCTTAACAGTGGGTTGGCAGTTCTTC	CASSLTVGWQFF
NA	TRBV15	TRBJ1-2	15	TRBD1	TGTGCCACCAGCAAGGCAGGGGGTGGAAACTATGGCTACACCTTC	CATSKAGGGNYGYTF
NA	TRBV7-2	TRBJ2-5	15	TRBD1	TGTGCCAGCAGCCCCGGGCGCGGCAGGGGGAAGACCCAGTACTTC	CASSPGRGRGKTQYF
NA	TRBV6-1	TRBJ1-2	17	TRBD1	TGTGCCAGCAGTGAAGCTGACAGGGTGGGCGGTAGTGATGGCTACACCTTC	CASSEADRVGGSDGYTF
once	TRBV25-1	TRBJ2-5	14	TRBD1	TGTGCCAGCAGTGTGGCAGGGGGCAAAGGGACCCAGTACTTC	CASSVAGGKGTQYF
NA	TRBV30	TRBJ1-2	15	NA	TGTGCCTGGAGTGTATTGGACAGCGTTAACTATGGCTACACCTTC	CAWSVLDSVNYGYTF
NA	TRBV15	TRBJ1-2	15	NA	TGTGCCACCAGCGGGGGGTTTGGGACGGACTATGGCTACACCTTC	CATSGGFGTDYGYTF
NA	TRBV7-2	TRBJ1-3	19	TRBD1	TGTGCCAGCAGCTTATCACTTGTGGGACAGTGGAGCTCTGGAAACACCATATATTTT	CASSLSLVGQWSSGNTIYF
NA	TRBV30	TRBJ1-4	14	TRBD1	TGTGCCTGGAGTGTAGGACAGGGAATTGAAAAACTGTTTTTT	CAWSVGQGIEKLFF
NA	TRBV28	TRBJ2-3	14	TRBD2	TGTGCCAGCAGGGCGGGAGGGGCCACAGATACGCAGTATTTT	CASRAGGATDTQYF
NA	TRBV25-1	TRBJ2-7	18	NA	TGTGCCAGCAGTGGGCCAACCCGACAGACCGGCTCATACTACGAGCAGTACTTC	CASSGPTRQTGSYYEQYF
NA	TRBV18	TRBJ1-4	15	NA	TGTGCCAGCTCACCATGGCCAGCTACTAATGAAAACCTGTTTTTT	CASSPWPATNENLFF
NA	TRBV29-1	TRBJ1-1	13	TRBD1	TGCAGCGGCCGACAGGGGTTGAACACTGAAGCTTTCTTT	CSGRQGLNTEAFF
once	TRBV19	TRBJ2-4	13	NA	TGTGCCAGTATGGACCGACAGGCTAACATTCAGTACTTC	CASMDRQANIQYF
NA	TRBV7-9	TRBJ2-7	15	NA	TGTGCCAGCAGCTCCCAGGGGCCCGATTGGGTTGAGCAGTACTTC	CASSSQGPDWVEQYF
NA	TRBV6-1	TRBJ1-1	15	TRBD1	TGTGCCAGCAGTGATCCGGGACAGGTGAACACTGAAGCTTTCTTT	CASSDPGQVNTEAFF
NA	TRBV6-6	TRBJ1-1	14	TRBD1	TGTGCCAGCAGTTATGGGACAGGAAACACTGAAGCTTTCTTT	CASSYGTGNTEAFF
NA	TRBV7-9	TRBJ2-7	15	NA	TGTGCCAGCAGCCCACTACGCGGCCAGGGCGACGAGCAGTACTTC	CASSPLRGQGDEQYF
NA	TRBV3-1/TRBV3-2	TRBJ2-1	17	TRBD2	TGTGCCAGCAGTCAAGAACCGGGGACTAGCCCATACAATGAGCAGTTCTTC	CASSQEPGTSPYNEQFF
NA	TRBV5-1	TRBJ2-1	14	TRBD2	TGCGCCAGCAGCGCGGGACTAGGCCCCAATGAGCAGTTCTTC	CASSAGLGPNEQFF
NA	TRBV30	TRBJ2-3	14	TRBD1	TGTGCCTGGACCCCGGGACAGGGGTCAAATACGCAGTATTTT	CAWTPGQGSNTQYF
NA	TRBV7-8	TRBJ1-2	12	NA	TGTGCCAGCAGCTCCGACAGCTATGGCTACACCTTC	CASSSDSYGYTF
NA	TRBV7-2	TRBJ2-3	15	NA	TGTGCCAGCAGCTTTCTTGGACAGCTCACAGATACGCAGTATTTT	CASSFLGQLTDTQYF
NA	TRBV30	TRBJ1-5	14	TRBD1	TGTGCCTGGTCCACTGGGACAGGGGGTCAGCCCCAGCATTTT	CAWSTGTGGQPQHF
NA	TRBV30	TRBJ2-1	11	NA	TGTGCCTGTACCGACTTGAATGAGCAGTTCTTC	CACTDLNEQFF
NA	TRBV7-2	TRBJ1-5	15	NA	TGTGCCAGCAGCTTAGATCCAGGGGACAATCAGCCCCAGCATTTT	CASSLDPGDNQPQHF
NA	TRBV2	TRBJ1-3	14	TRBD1	TGTGCCAGCAGCCGGACAGGGGCTGGAAACACCATATATTTT	CASSRTGAGNTIYF
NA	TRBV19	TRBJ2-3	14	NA	TGTGCCAGTAGTATGCAGATTAGCACAGATACGCAGTATTTT	CASSMQISTDTQYF
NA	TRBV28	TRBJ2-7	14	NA	TGTGCCAGCAGCACCGACACAAAGTTCTACGAGCAGTACTTC	CASSTDTKFYEQYF
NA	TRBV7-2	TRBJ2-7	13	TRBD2	TGTGCCACCAGACTAGCGTTGAATAACGAGCAGTACTTC	CATRLALNNEQYF
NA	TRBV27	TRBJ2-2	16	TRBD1	TGTGCCAGCAGTTTTGTCAGGACAGGAAAGGGCGGGGAGCTGTTTTTT	CASSFVRTGKGGELFF
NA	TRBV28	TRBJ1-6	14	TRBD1	TGTGCCAGCCGCCGGGACAGGGTAGATTCACCCCTCCACTTT	CASRRDRVDSPLHF
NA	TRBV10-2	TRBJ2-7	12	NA	TGCGCCAGAGATAGGACAAATCCCGAGCAGTACTTC	CARDRTNPEQYF
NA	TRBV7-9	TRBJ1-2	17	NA	TGTGCCAGCAGCCAGGGGTCCAACAGGGATGCCCTCTATGGCTACACCTTC	CASSQGSNRDALYGYTF
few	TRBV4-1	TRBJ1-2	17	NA	TGCGCCAGCAGCTCCCGTGAGTCGGGGGATGCTTCGAGTGGCTACACCTTC	CASSSRESGDASSGYTF
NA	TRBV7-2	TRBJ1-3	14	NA	TGTGCCAGCACCTCAGGGACATCTGGAAACACCATATATTTT	CASTSGTSGNTIYF
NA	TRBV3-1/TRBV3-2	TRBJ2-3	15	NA	TGTGCCAGCAGCCAAGGTCTCCTAGCAGCAGATACGCAGTATTTT	CASSQGLLAADTQYF
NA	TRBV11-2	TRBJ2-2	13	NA	TGTGCCAGCAGCTTGACTAACACCGGGGAGCTGTTTTTT	CASSLTNTGELFF
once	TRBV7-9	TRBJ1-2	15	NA	TGTGCCAGCAGCTTAGGGGGCAGGTTCGACTATGGCTACACCTTC	CASSLGGRFDYGYTF
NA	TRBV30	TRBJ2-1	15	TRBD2	TGTGCCTGGAGAGGTGGGACTAGCGGGAGCCATGAGCAGTTCTTC	CAWRGGTSGSHEQFF
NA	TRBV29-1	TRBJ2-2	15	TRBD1	TGCAGCGTTGAAGATTTAGGACAGGGCACCGGGGAGCTGTTTTTT	CSVEDLGQGTGELFF
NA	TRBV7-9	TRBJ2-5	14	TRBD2	TGTGCCAGCAGCTTAGGGCTAGCGGAGGAGACCCAGTACTTC	CASSLGLAEETQYF